This TCR beta chain was documented in a study of early T cells in non-severe SARS-CoV-2 infection (dated by TCRdb to the early 2020s). For the wider study: Because TCR sequencing relied on bulk RNA taken from unsorted whole blood, pairing of alpha and beta chains was not possible.

The study was a case-control design nested within a healthcare worker cohort in London, UK, with weekly nasopharyngeal swab PCR tests and blood sampling. Healthcare workers were enrolled in the week of the UK lockdown, from 23 to 31 March 2020, and were followed every week for up to about 16 weeks. Receptor amplification or capture employed 5' RACE. Sequencing instrument: NextSeq 500. Unique molecular identifiers were attached to individual cDNA molecules in the TCR library protocol so that sequencing error and PCR bias could be corrected. Both TCR alpha and beta chains were sequenced, and tight co-correlation was observed between alpha and beta sequence abundances in each sample. Under the source paper's analysis protocol: Decombinator V4 was used to annotate the V gene, J gene and CDR3 of the TCR sequences. TCRs were defined as expanded if a significant change between any two time points was detected under a Poisson model with p below 0.0001. TCR abundances were normalised to the total number of TCRs sequenced per sample and were expressed as counts per million. MAIT TCRs were defined by TRAV1-2 paired with TRAJ12, TRAJ20 or TRAJ33, and iNKT TCRs by TRAV10 paired with TRAJ18. VDJdb, accessed on 1 November 2021, was searched for TCRs annotated for CMV, EBV and SARS-CoV-2, and TCRs annotated for more than one antigen were excluded. TCRdb redid the processing of the public reads, applying fastp at Q25 and MiXCR, and retained in-frame beta chains. Each CDR3 protein appears once, grouped with its most common genes and DNA. The V and J calls here are based on TCRdb, not the publication. The table for this sample lists approximately 23,000 distinct CDR3 sequences; around 4.5% of them were counted only once. The ten top clones hold about 5.6% of the sample.

In this sample, this clonotype turned up many times. Its antigen remains unidentified. No per-base quality is available; no much larger clone lies one base away. The CDR3 spans 12 residues, from the cysteine through the phenylalanine. Only the CDR3 region is kept as DNA, spanning 36 bases read in frame from base 1. Trimming at the junction amounts to 4 bases on V and 0 bases on J, and the germline ends lie 3 bases apart. CDR1 and CDR2, per the germline V gene, are SNHLY and FYNNEI. Broad study findings and their caveats: VDJdb matching was skewed toward anti-spike CD8 responses, so virus-specific expansions were likely underestimated and private and CD4 specificities were missed.

The V gene is TRBV2 and the J gene is TRBJ1-2, with no reliable assignment of the D segment. The source is an adult who was a healthcare worker with PCR-confirmed SARS-CoV-2 infection or an uninfected control (not recorded which). Sequencing used whole blood. The DNA sequence is TGTGCCAGCAGTGGAGCTAACTATGGCTACACCTTC. Translation gives CASSGANYGYTF.